The sequence of this T cell receptor (beta chain) was determined in a study of T-cell reconstitution after alpha-beta-depleted transplantation in children. Germline V gene data show CDR1 as SGHVS and CDR2 as FNYEAQ. The CDR3 covers 14 residues. Germline trimming cut 4 bases from V and 3 bases from J; bases unmatched to any gene: 5. Unique molecular identifiers were used to barcode this TCRbeta library. TCRdb re-derived calls from the PCR reads in MiXCR, one entry per CDR3 protein. The sample lists a few hundred thousand distinct CDR3 sequences; 10% were seen once. The material sequenced was PBMCs from the stem cell graft donor, taken from the stem cell graft. The gene calls are TRBV7-6 and TRBJ2-7; 8 nucleotides line up with TRBD1. This TCR came from a human donor who donated a stem cell graft to a child with acute lymphoblastic leukemia. CDR3 region: CASSSLGQGYEQYF. In DNA form, the CDR3 reads TGTGCCAGCAGCTCCCTTGGACAGGGCTACGAGCAGTACTTC.